This entry lists 9 T cell receptor beta chains sequenced from one sample in a study of blood T cell repertoires in COVID-19. This table comes from immunoSEQ multiplex PCR, and its TCRdb copy is limited to in-frame clones, with some not included. The data contain about 160,000 clones, around four fifths of them singletons. Sequenced input: peripheral blood. These receptors all stem from a woman older than 75 with active or convalescent COVID-19.

This chain's CDR3 is CASSLVWGDYTF. In nucleotides, the CDR3 is TGTGCCAGCAGTTTAGTATGGGGCGACTACACCTTC. The chain carries TRBV12-3 or TRBV12-4 and TRBJ1-2, with D possibly TRBD1 on 5 matching bases. The CDR3 has 12 residues. The ends were cut back, 1 base at V and 10 bases at J, with 10 bases in the middle.

The chain links TRBV11-2 to TRBJ1-2, with TRBD1 matching 7 bases. This CDR3 region has 14 residues. Germline assignment: CDR1 SGHAT and CDR2 FQNNGV. V lost 0 bases and J lost 7; bases outside the gene matches: 5. The CDR3 DNA sequence: TGTGCCAGCAGCTTAGATGACAGGGAGGCTGGCTACACCTTC. Translated, it gives CASSLDDREAGYTF.

This clone was recorded once. This sequence joins TRBV6-5 and TRBJ2-1; TRBD2 agrees at 11 bases. There are 15 residues in the CDR3. Trimming removed 6 bases from V and 7 bases from J; junction bases left unmatched: 8. Germline-derived CDR1 and CDR2 are MNHEY and SVGAGI. The CDR3 sequence: CASSRTSGGGNEQFF. The CDR3 nucleotides are TGTGCCAGCAGCCGCACTAGCGGGGGAGGAAATGAGCAGTTCTTC.

The V and J genes are TRBV28 and TRBJ1-2; TRBD1 agrees at 8 bases. The CDR3 consists of 15 residues. Germline lookup yields CDR1 MDHEN and CDR2 SYDVKM. The ends lost 4 bases at V and 0 bases at J; junction bases unmatched: 4. The CDR3 here is CASSSGQVANYGYTF. Here the CDR3 DNA reads TGTGCCAGCAGTTCGGGACAGGTCGCTAACTATGGCTACACCTTC.

The V call is TRBV7-9, the J call TRBJ1-4; TRBD1 agrees at 9 bases. With 6 bases clipped from V and 7 bases from J, the junction kept 6 bases outside the gene matches. The CDR3 sequence is 14 residues long. Germline V gives CDR1 SEHNR, CDR2 FQNEAQ (reference sequence). CDR3 in amino acids: CASRPQGAGEKLFF. The CDR3 nucleotides are TGTGCCAGCAGGCCACAGGGGGCAGGTGAAAAACTGTTTTTT. Drawing the rest from reference TRBV7-9 and TRBJ1-4, the complete variable domain is DTGVSQNPRHKITKRGQNVTFRCDPISEHNRLYWYRQTLGQGPEFLTYFQNEAQLEKSRLLSDRFSAERPKGSFSTLEIQRTEQGDSAMYLCASRPQGAGEKLFFGSGTQLSVL.

The V call is TRBV27, the J call TRBJ2-7; perhaps TRBD1 as D (6 bases). This CDR3 has 17 residues. V was trimmed by 2 bases and J by 0 bases, leaving 17 bases between them. CDR1 is MNHEY, CDR2 SMNVEV, per germline (reference sequence). CDR3 DNA: TGTGCCAGCAGTTTAACCCGCACCGGCAGGGGCTCCTACGAGCAGTACTTC. It yields the protein CASSLTRTGRGSYEQYF.

This chain joins TRBV19 and TRBJ2-7, with 10 bases matching TRBD2. Trimming at V came to 11 bases and at J to 2 bases, leaving 9 bases not matched to a gene. Germline V gene lookup returns CDR1 LNHDA and CDR2 SQIVND (reference sequence). The CDR3 runs 14 residues. The CDR3 sequence: CAPPTSGPTYEQYF. The DNA of the CDR3 is TGTGCCCCTCCGACTAGCGGGCCGACCTACGAGCAGTACTTC. The full variable domain, completed using reference TRBV19 and TRBJ2-7, is DGGITQSPKYLFRKEGQNVTLSCEQNLNHDAMYWYRQDPGQGLRLIYYSQIVNDFQKGDIAEGYSVSREKKESFPLTVTSAQKNPTAFYLCAPPTSGPTYEQYFGPGTRLTVT.

The gene calls are TRBV19 and TRBJ2-4, with 9 bases matching TRBD1. CDR1 is LNHDA, CDR2 SQIVND, per germline (reference sequence). The junction had 7 bases not matched to a gene; V was cut back by 4 bases and J by 6 bases. CDR3 length: 15 residues. As DNA, the CDR3 is TGTGCCAGTAGTAAACTCCCGGGACAGGGAAACATTCAGTACTTC. Its protein product is CASSKLPGQGNIQYF.

The V call is TRBV15, the J call TRBJ1-3; D unclear. This CDR3 has 17 amino acids. V lost 0 bases to trimming and J lost 0 bases, with 12 bases between them. Per the germline V gene, CDR1 is LNHNV and CDR2 is YYDKDF (reference sequence). CDR3 bases: TGTGCCACCAGCAGAGATAGTGGTCGCTTCTCTGGAAACACCATATATTTT. This sequence encodes CATSRDSGRFSGNTIYF.